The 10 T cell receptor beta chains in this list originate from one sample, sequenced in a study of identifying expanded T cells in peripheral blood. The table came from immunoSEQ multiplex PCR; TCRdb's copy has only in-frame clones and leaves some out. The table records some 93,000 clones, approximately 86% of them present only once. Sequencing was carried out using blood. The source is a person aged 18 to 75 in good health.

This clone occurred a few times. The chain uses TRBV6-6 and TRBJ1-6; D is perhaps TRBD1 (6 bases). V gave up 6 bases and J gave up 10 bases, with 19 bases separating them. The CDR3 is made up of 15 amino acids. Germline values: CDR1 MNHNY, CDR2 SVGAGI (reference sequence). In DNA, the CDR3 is TGTGCCAGCAGCTTACAGGGTACGGAAAGATCACCCCTCCACTTT. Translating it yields CASSLQGTERSPLHF.

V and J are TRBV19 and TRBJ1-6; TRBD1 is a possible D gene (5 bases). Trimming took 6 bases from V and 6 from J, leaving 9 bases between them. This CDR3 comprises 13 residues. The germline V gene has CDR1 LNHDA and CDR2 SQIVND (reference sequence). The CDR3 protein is CASSGQGNSPLHF. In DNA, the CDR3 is TGTGCCAGTAGCGGTCAGGGTAATTCACCCCTCCACTTT.

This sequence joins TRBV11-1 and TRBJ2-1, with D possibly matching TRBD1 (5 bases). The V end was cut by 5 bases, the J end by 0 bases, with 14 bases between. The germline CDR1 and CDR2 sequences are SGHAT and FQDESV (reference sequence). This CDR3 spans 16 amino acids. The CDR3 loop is CASSPPGASSYNEQFF. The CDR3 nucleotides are TGTGCCAGCAGCCCACCTGGGGCTTCCTCCTACAATGAGCAGTTCTTC.

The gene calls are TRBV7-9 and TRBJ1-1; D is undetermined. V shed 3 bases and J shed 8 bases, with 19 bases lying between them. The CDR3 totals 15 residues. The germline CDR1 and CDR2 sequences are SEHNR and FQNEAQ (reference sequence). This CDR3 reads CASSLTFESGFEAFF. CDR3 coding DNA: TGTGCCAGCAGCTTGACCTTCGAGTCGGGATTCGAAGCTTTCTTT. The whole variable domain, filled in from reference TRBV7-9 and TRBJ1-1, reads DTGVSQNPRHKITKRGQNVTFRCDPISEHNRLYWYRQTLGQGPEFLTYFQNEAQLEKSRLLSDRFSAERPKGSFSTLEIQRTEQGDSAMYLCASSLTFESGFEAFFGQGTRLTVV.

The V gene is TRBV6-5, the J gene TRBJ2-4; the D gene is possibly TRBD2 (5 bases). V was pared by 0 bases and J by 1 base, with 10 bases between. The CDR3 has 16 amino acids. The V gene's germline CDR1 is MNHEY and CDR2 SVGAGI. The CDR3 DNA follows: TGTGCCAGCAGTTACTCACTAGGTATCGCCAAAAACATTCAGTACTTC. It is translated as CASSYSLGIAKNIQYF.

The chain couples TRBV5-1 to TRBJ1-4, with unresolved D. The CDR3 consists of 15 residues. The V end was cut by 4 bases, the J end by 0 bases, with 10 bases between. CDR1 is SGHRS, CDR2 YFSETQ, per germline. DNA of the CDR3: TGCGCCAGCAGCGGAGAACCTGCAACTAATGAAAAACTGTTTTTT. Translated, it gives CASSGEPATNEKLFF.

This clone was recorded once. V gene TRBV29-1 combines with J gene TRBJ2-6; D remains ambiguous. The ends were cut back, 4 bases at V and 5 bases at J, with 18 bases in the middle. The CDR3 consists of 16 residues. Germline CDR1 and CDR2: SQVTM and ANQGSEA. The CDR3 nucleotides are TGCAGCGTTGCCTATGTACTACAAAGTCGGGCCAACGTCCTGACTTTC. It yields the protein CSVAYVLQSRANVLTF.

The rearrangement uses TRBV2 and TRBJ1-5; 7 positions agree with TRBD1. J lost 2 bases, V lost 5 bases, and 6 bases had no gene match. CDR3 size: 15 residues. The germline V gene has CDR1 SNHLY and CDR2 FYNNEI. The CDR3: CASSPTGMGNQPQHF. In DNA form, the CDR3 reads TGTGCCAGCAGTCCGACAGGGATGGGCAATCAGCCCCAGCATTTT.

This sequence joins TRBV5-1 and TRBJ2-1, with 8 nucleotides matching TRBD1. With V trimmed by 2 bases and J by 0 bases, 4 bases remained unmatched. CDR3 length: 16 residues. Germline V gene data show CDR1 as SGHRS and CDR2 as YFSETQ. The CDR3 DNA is TGCGCCAGCAGCTTCTACGGGACAGGCTCCTACAATGAGCAGTTCTTC. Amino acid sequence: CASSFYGTGSYNEQFF.

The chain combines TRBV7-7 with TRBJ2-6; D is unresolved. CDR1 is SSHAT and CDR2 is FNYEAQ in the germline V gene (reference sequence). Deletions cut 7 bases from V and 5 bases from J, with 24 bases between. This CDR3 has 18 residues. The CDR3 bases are TGTGCCAGCACTATTGACATAATGCCACAAAGTCGGGCCAACGTCCTGACTTTC. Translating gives CASTIDIMPQSRANVLTF.